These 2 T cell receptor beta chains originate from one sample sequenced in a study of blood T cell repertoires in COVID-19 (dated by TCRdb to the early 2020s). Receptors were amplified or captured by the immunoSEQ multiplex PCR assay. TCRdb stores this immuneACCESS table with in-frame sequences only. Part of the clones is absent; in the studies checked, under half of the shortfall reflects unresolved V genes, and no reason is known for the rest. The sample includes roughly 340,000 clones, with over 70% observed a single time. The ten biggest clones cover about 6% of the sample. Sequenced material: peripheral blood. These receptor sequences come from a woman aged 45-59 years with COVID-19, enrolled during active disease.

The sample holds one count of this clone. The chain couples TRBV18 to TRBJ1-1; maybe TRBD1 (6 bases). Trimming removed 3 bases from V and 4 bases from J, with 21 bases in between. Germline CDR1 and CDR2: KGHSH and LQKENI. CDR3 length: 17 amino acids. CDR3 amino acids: CASSPPIGGLKGTEAFF. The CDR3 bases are TGTGCCAGCTCACCCCCGATAGGGGGTTTGAAGGGCACTGAAGCTTTCTTT.

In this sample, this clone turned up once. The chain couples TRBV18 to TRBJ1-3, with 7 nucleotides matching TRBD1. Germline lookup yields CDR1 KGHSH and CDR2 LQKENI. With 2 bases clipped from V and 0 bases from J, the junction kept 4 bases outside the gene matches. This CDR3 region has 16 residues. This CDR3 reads CASSPDRVTSGNTIYF. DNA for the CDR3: TGTGCCAGCTCACCAGACAGGGTAACCTCTGGAAACACCATATATTTT.